At least ten counts were recorded for the clone carrying this T cell receptor (beta chain). This sample is drawn from a study of early T cells in non-severe SARS-CoV-2 infection. Study details: Sequenced material consisted of bulk RNA (from unsorted whole blood), and chains were unpaired.

V dropped 2 bases and J dropped 8 bases, with 18 bases sitting between them. This CDR3 spans 15 amino acids. CDR1 is LNHDA, CDR2 SQIVND, per germline (reference sequence). TCRdb reanalysed the 5' RACE reads using MiXCR and keeps one entry per CDR3 protein. The sample has 66,000 or so distinct CDR3 sequences; under 14% are singletons. Sequencing input: whole blood. This TCR was recovered from an adult who was a healthcare worker with PCR-confirmed SARS-CoV-2 infection or an uninfected control (not recorded which). This chain connects TRBV19 to TRBJ1-2; possibly TRBD1 for D (5 bases). The CDR3 here is CASSITMGRSGGYTF. CDR3 DNA: TGTGCCAGTAGTATAACTATGGGACGATCGGGAGGCTACACCTTC. Looking up the rest from reference TRBV19 and TRBJ1-2 gives the full variable domain: DGGITQSPKYLFRKEGQNVTLSCEQNLNHDAMYWYRQDPGQGLRLIYYSQIVNDFQKGDIAEGYSVSREKKESFPLTVTSAQKNPTAFYLCASSITMGRSGGYTFGSGTRLTVV.